The 12 T cell receptor beta chains below were found in one sample sequenced in a study of radiation and T cells in renal cell carcinoma. Time point denoted: blood 4 weeks post-SBRT, at nephrectomy. Treatment denoted: 15 Gy SBRT to primary tumor, nephrectomy 4 weeks later. Measured with immunoSEQ multiplex PCR; TCRdb has only the in-frame clones, and not every one. The repertoire holds about 77,000 clones, with 70% to 90% as singletons. The material was blood, obtained from a patient whose treatment included radiotherapy and nephrectomy. Every receptor here comes from a woman in her sixties or seventies with renal cell carcinoma.

This rearrangement joins TRBV19 to TRBJ1-5; D is perhaps TRBD1 (6 bases). Germline CDR1 is LNHDA and CDR2 is SQIVND (reference sequence). The CDR3 loop spans 15 amino acids. V was trimmed by 6 bases and J by 1 base, leaving 13 bases between them. CDR3 nucleotide sequence: TGTGCCAGTAGCACCACAGGGAGGAGCAATCAGCCCCAGCATTTT. Encoded protein: CASSTTGRSNQPQHF.

The chain carries TRBV4-2 and TRBJ2-2; 11 positions match TRBD2. Trimming at V came to 3 bases and at J to 0 bases, leaving 6 bases not matched to a gene. There are 18 residues in the CDR3. Germline V gives CDR1 LGHNA, CDR2 YNFKEQ. The CDR3 region has the DNA TGTGCCAGCAGCCATCAGACTAGCGGGGCCACGAACACCGGGGAGCTGTTTTTT. It is translated as CASSHQTSGATNTGELFF.

The rearrangement joins TRBV28 to TRBJ2-3; possibly TRBD1 for D (6 bases). CDR1 is MDHEN, CDR2 SYDVKM, per germline. This CDR3 spans 16 amino acids. Trimming cost V 2 bases and J 4 bases, with 16 bases left between them. The CDR3 here is CASSLRSDRTADTQYF. CDR3 bases: TGTGCCAGCAGTTTAAGGTCTGACAGGACTGCAGATACGCAGTATTTT.

J is TRBJ1-1 and V is TRBV19; D ambiguous. The V gene's germline CDR1 is LNHDA and CDR2 SQIVND (reference sequence). The CDR3 length is 15 residues. Trimming pared 0 bases from V and 3 bases from J, leaving 11 bases between. The CDR3 DNA reads as TGTGCCAGTAGTATAGATCCGGGGAGGCACACTGAAGCTTTCTTT. Protein product: CASSIDPGRHTEAFF.

The chain employs TRBV2 and TRBJ1-1; no reliable D call. The CDR3 extends over 13 amino acids. Germline CDR1 reads SNHLY; CDR2 reads FYNNEI. Trimming cost V 8 bases and J 4 bases, with 14 bases left between them. CDR3 residues: CASGGWRSTEAFF. Here the CDR3 DNA reads TGTGCCAGCGGAGGGTGGAGGAGCACTGAAGCTTTCTTT.

The chain recombines TRBV5-1 with TRBJ2-1, with D unresolved. CDR1 is SGHRS and CDR2 is YFSETQ in the germline V gene. Trimming removed 1 base at V and 7 bases at J, with 3 bases between. The CDR3 runs to 11 residues. The CDR3 here is CASSLTNEQFF. The CDR3 bases are TGCGCCAGCAGCTTGACTAATGAGCAGTTCTTC.

The table lists this clone with a few counts. CDR3 bases: TGTGCCAGCAGCTTGGGAACAGGGGGCGCCGGCTATGGCTACACCTTC. The encoded protein is CASSLGTGGAGYGYTF. The gene calls are TRBV5-4 and TRBJ1-2, with 9 nucleotides matching TRBD1. Germline CDR1 reads SGHNT; CDR2 reads YYREEE (reference sequence). Trimming took 0 bases from V and 4 from J; bases not matched to a gene: 7. The CDR3 length is 16 residues.

This clone was counted a single time. This sequence joins TRBV5-1 and TRBJ2-5, with a possible D match to TRBD1 (5 bases). V was shortened by 6 bases and J by 1 base, with 19 bases between the two germline ends. The germline gives CDR1 SGHRS, CDR2 YFSETQ. The length of the CDR3 is 16 residues. CDR3 in DNA: TGCGCCAGCACCCCATCAGGGCCAGTTACCCAAGAGACCCAGTACTTC. This encodes CASTPSGPVTQETQYF.

The J gene is TRBJ2-7, the V gene TRBV7-9, with TRBD2 matching 9 bases. The CDR3 is 16 residues long. Looked up from germline, CDR1 is SEHNR and CDR2 is FQNEAQ (reference sequence). The V gene end was trimmed by 7 bases and the J gene end by 5 bases; junction bases not matched to a gene: 15. CDR3 sequence reads: CASNLPRASGINEQYF. The CDR3 DNA is TGTGCCAGCAACCTTCCTCGGGCTAGCGGGATTAACGAGCAGTACTTC.

This chain links TRBV7-9 with TRBJ2-7, with TRBD2 identical over 7 bases. CDR3 length: 14 amino acids. Germline V gene sequence: CDR1 SEHNR, CDR2 FQNEAQ (reference sequence). Germline trimming cut 7 bases from V and 7 bases from J; bases unmatched to any gene: 13. CDR3 loop: CASTTPGGTGEQYF. CDR3 nucleotides: TGTGCCAGCACTACACCGGGGGGAACGGGGGAGCAGTACTTC.

V gene TRBV7-9 combines with J gene TRBJ2-3; no clear D. With 4 bases removed from V and 3 bases from J, the gap between germline ends came to 14 bases. Germline CDR1 reads SEHNR; CDR2 reads FQNEAQ (reference sequence). The CDR3 sequence is 15 residues long. In nucleotides, the CDR3 is TGTGCCAGCAGCTGGCAGTCTGGTTTAACAGATACGCAGTATTTT. Translation: CASSWQSGLTDTQYF.

This chain links TRBV6-1 with TRBJ1-1; D remains unclear. Per the germline V gene, CDR1 is MNHNS and CDR2 is SASEGT. Trimming stripped 6 bases from V and 1 base from J, with 12 bases between. The CDR3 loop spans 14 amino acids. Here the CDR3 DNA reads TGTGCCAGCAGCACCCATACAGCGAACACTGAAGCTTTCTTT. This encodes CASSTHTANTEAFF.